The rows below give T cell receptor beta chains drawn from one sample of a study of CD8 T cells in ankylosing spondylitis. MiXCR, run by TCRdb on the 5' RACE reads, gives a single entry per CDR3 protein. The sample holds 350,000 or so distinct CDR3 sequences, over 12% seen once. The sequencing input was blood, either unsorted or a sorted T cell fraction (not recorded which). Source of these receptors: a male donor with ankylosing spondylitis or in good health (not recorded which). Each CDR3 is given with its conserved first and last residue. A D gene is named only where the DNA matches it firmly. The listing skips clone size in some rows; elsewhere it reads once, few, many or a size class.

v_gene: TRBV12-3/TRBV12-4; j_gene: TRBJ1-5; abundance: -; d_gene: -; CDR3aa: CASSWGHNQPQHF; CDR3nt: TGTGCCAGCAGCTGGGGACACAATCAGCCCCAGCATTTT
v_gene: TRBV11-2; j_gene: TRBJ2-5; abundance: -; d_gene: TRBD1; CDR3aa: CASRRDRLYETQYF; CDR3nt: TGTGCCAGCAGGAGGGACAGGCTTTACGAGACCCAGTACTTC
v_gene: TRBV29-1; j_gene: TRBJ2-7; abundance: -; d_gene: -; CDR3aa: CSVGTGPSYEQYF; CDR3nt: TGCAGCGTTGGGACCGGGCCATCCTACGAGCAGTACTTC
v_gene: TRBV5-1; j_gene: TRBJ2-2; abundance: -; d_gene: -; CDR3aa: CASSLVATNTGELFF; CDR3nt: TGCGCCAGCAGCTTGGTAGCTACGAACACCGGGGAGCTGTTTTTT
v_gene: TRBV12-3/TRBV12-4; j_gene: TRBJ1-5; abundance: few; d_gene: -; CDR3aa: CASSKGDSNQPQHF; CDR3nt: TGTGCCAGCTCAAAGGGGGATAGCAATCAGCCCCAGCATTTT
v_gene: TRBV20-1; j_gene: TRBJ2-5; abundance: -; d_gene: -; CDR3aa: CSARKDSQETQYF; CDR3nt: TGCAGTGCTAGAAAGGACAGCCAAGAGACCCAGTACTTC
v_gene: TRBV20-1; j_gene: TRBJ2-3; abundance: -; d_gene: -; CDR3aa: CSASWDGGTQYF; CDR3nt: TGCAGTGCTAGTTGGGACGGAGGGACGCAGTATTTT
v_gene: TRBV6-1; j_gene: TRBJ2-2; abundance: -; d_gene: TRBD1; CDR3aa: CASRPWDRNTGELFF; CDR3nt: TGTGCCAGCAGGCCTTGGGACAGGAACACCGGGGAGCTGTTTTTT
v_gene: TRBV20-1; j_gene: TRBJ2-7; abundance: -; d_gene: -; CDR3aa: CSARDPPYEQYF; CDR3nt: TGCAGTGCTAGAGATCCCCCGTACGAGCAGTACTTC
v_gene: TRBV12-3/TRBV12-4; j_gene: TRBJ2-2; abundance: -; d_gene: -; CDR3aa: CASSFGQMNTGELFF; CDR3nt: TGTGCCAGCAGTTTCGGACAGATGAACACCGGGGAGCTGTTTTTT
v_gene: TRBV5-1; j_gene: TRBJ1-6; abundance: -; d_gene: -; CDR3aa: CASSFEGFGSPLHF; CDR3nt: TGCGCCAGCAGCTTCGAGGGATTCGGTTCACCCCTCCACTTT
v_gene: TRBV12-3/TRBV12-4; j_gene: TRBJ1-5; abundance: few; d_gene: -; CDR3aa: CASTPAGTDNQPQHF; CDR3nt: TGTGCCAGCACTCCAGCGGGGACGGACAATCAGCCCCAGCATTTT
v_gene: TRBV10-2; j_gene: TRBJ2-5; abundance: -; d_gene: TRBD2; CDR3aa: CASSESWAGGQETQYF; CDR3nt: TGCGCCAGCAGTGAGTCGTGGGCGGGGGGCCAAGAGACCCAGTACTTC
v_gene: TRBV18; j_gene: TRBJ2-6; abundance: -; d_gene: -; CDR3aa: CASSAGVSGANVLTF; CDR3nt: TGTGCCAGCTCAGCAGGGGTCTCTGGGGCCAACGTCCTGACTTTC
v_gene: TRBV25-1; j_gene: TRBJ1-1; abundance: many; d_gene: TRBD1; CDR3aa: CASSEQGEGTEAFF; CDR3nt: TGTGCCAGCAGTGAGCAGGGGGAAGGCACTGAAGCTTTCTTT
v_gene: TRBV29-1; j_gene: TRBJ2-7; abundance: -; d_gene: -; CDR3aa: CSVDRVGFNEQYF; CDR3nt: TGCAGCGTTGATAGGGTAGGGTTCAACGAGCAGTACTTC
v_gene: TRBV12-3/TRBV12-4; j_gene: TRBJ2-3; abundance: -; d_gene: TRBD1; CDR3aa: CASWTGGNADTQYF; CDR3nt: TGTGCCAGCTGGACAGGGGGTAATGCAGATACGCAGTATTTT
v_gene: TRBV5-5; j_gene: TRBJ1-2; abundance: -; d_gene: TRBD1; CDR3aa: CASSHGTDYGYTF; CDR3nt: TGTGCCAGCAGCCACGGGACAGACTATGGCTACACCTTC
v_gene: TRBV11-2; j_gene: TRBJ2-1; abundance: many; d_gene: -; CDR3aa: CASSLERGIPWTPSSYNEQFF; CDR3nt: TGTGCCAGCAGCTTAGAAAGGGGAATACCCTGGACTCCGAGCTCCTACAATGAGCAGTTCTTC
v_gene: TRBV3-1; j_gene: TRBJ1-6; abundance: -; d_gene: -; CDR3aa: CASSQDVGSRSPLHF; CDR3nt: TGTGCCAGCAGCCAAGATGTCGGCTCTCGTTCACCCCTCCACTTT
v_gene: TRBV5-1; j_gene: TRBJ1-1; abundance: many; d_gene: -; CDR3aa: CASSLGSDGTEAFF; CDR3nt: TGCGCCAGCAGCTTGGGGTCAGATGGGACTGAAGCTTTCTTT
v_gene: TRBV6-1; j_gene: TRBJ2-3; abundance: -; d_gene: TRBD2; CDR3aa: CASRDRGGGTDTQYF; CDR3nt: TGTGCCAGCAGAGACCGCGGGGGGGGCACAGATACGCAGTATTTT
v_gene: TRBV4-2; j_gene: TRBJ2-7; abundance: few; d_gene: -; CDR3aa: CASSQDAHYEQYF; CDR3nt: TGTGCCAGCAGCCAAGATGCCCACTACGAGCAGTACTTC
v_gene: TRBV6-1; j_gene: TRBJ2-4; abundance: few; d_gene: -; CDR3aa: CASSEFSVALLIQYF; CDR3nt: TGTGCCAGCAGTGAATTTTCGGTTGCCCTATTAATTCAGTACTTC
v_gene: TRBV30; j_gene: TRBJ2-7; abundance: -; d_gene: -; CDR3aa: CAWSRQVDEQYF; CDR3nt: TGTGCCTGGTCCCGACAGGTCGACGAGCAGTACTTC
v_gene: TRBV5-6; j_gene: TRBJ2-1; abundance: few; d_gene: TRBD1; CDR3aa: CASSKRTGPKSSYNEQFF; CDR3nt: TGTGCCAGCAGCAAGAGGACAGGACCGAAGAGCTCCTACAATGAGCAGTTCTTC
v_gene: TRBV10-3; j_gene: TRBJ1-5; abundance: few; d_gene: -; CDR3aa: CASQGSGNQPQHF; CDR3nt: TGTGCCAGTCAGGGGTCGGGCAATCAGCCCCAGCATTTT
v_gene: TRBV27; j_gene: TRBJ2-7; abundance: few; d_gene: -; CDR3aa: CASSLTGGVSEQYF; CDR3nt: TGTGCCAGCAGTTTAACCGGCGGGGTCAGCGAGCAGTACTTC
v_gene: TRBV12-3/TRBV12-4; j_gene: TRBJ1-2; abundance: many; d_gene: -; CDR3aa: CASSLGRGRGGYTF; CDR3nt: TGTGCCAGCAGTTTAGGAAGAGGCAGGGGCGGCTACACCTTC
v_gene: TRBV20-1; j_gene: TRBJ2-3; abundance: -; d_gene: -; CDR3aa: CSAYLGTQYF; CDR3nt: TGCAGTGCTTATTTGGGTACGCAGTATTTT
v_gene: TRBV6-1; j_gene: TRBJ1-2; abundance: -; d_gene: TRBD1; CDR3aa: CASSLQGAGHYGYTF; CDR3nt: TGTGCCAGCAGCCTCCAGGGGGCAGGTCACTATGGCTACACCTTC
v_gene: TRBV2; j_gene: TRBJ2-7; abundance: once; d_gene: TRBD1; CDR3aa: CASRSPGQGGTHEQYF; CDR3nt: TGTGCCAGCAGGAGTCCGGGACAGGGGGGAACCCACGAGCAGTACTTC
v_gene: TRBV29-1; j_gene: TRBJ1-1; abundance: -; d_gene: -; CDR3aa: CSVADHLGTEAFF; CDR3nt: TGCAGCGTCGCAGACCATCTAGGGACCGAAGCTTTCTTT
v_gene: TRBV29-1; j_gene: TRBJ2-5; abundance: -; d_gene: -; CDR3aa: CSVDLGTVIKETQYF; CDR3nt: TGCAGCGTTGATCTAGGGACGGTTATCAAAGAGACCCAGTACTTC
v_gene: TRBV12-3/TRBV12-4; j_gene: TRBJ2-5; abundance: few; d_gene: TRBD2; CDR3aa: CASRPTGGVIQYF; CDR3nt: TGTGCCAGCAGACCTACCGGGGGGGTGATCCAGTACTTC
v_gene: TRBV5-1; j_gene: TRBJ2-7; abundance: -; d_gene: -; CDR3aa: CASSRDPAYEQYF; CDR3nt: TGCGCCAGCTCCCGGGACCCCGCCTACGAGCAGTACTTC
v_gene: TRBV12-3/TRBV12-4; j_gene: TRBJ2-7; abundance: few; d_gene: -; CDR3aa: CASSLRGRSYEQYF; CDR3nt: TGTGCCAGCAGTTTACGGGGCCGATCCTACGAGCAGTACTTC
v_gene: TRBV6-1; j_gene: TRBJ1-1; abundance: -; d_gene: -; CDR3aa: CASTTSQLNTEAFF; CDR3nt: TGTGCCAGCACCACCTCCCAGCTGAACACTGAAGCTTTCTTT
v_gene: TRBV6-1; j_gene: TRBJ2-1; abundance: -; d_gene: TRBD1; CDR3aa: CASNKPGGMGNEQFF; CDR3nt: TGTGCCAGCAACAAGCCAGGGGGAATGGGGAATGAGCAGTTCTTC
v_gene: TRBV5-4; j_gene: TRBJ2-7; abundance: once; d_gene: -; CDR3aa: CASSAGTDPYEQYF; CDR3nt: TGTGCCAGCAGCGCCGGGACGGACCCCTACGAGCAGTACTTC
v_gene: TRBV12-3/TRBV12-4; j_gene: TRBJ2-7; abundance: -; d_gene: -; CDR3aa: CASSPGAREVAYEQYF; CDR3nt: TGTGCCAGCAGTCCTGGGGCTAGGGAGGTGGCCTACGAGCAGTACTTC
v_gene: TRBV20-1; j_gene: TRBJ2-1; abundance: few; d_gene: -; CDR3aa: CSAATWEPSRDEQFF; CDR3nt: TGCAGTGCTGCGACCTGGGAGCCTAGTCGGGATGAGCAGTTCTTC
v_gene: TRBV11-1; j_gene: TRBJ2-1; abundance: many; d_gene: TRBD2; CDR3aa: CASSLGLAAAYNEQFF; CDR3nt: TGTGCCAGCAGCCTCGGACTAGCGGCCGCCTACAATGAGCAGTTCTTC
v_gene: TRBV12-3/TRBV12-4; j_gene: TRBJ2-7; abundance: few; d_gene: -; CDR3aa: CASRAGHTYEQYF; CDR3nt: TGTGCCAGCCGGGCCGGGCATACCTACGAGCAGTACTTC
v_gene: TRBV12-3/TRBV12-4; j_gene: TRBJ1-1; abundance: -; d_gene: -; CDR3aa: CASSPPGRGTEAFF; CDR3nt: TGTGCCAGCAGCCCTCCGGGGCGGGGGACTGAAGCTTTCTTT
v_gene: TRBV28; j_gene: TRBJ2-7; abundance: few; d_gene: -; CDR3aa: CASSFEGVEQYF; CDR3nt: TGTGCCAGCAGTTTTGAGGGAGTCGAGCAGTACTTC
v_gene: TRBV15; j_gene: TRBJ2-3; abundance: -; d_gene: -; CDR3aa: CATSRRLVGTDTQYF; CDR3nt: TGTGCCACCAGCAGGAGACTAGTCGGCACAGATACGCAGTATTTT
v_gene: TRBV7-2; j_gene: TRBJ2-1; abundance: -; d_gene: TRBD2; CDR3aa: CASSFAGGGRNEQFF; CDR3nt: TGTGCCAGCAGCTTCGCGGGGGGGGGCCGCAATGAGCAGTTCTTC
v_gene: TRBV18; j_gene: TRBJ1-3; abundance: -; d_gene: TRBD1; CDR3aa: CASSRDRPSVDGNTIYF; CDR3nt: TGTGCCAGCTCCCGGGACAGGCCCTCGGTTGATGGAAACACCATATATTTT
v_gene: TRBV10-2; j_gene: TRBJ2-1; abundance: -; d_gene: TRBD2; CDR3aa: CASSGGINGGEQFF; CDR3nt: TGCGCCAGCTCGGGAGGGATTAACGGGGGTGAGCAGTTCTTC
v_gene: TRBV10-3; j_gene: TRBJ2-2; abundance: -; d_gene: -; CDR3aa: CAISIDRNTGELFF; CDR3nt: TGTGCCATCAGTATAGACAGGAACACCGGGGAGCTGTTTTTT
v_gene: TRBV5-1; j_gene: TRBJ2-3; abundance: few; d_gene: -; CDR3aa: CASSLGSFVSTDTQYF; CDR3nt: TGCGCCAGCAGCTTGGGTTCCTTCGTTAGCACAGATACGCAGTATTTT
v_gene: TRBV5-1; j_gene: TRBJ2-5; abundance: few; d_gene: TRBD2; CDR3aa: CASSQGLAVQRGETQYF; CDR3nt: TGCGCCAGCAGCCAAGGACTAGCGGTCCAGCGAGGAGAGACCCAGTACTTC
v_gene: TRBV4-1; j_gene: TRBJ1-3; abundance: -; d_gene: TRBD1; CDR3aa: CASSRQGGEAGNTIYF; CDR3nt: TGCGCCAGCAGCCGCCAGGGGGGGGAGGCTGGAAACACCATATATTTT
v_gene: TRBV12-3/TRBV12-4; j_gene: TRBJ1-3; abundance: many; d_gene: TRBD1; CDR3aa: CASSPLDRGRGNTIYF; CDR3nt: TGTGCCAGCAGTCCTTTGGACAGGGGGCGCGGAAACACCATATATTTT
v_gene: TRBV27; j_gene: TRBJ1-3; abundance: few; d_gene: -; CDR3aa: CASSLEAGVSGNTIYF; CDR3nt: TGTGCCAGCAGTTTAGAGGCCGGCGTCTCTGGAAACACCATATATTTT
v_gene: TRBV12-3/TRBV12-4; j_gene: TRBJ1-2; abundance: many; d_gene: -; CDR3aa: CASRKPDGPGYTF; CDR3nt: TGTGCCAGCAGAAAACCGGACGGGCCCGGCTACACCTTC